The sequence of this T cell receptor (beta chain) was determined in a study of T-cell memory formation after mild COVID-19. Study findings and constraints: Several responding clones turned up in pre-infection memory, indicating that cross-reactive memory may have taken part.

Sample barcodes and UMIs were carried by the TCR alpha and TCR beta cDNA libraries that 5'RACE generated with constant-segment primers. One entry per CDR3 protein results from TCRdb running MiXCR on the 5' RACE reads. In the table there are 350,000 to 500,000 distinct CDR3 sequences, approximately 18% of which are singletons. This clonotype was counted a few times. The antigen is undetermined. The ends lost 6 bases at V and 9 bases at J; junction bases unmatched: 5. This CDR3 comprises 12 residues. The germline V gene has CDR1 DFQATT and CDR2 SNEGSKA (reference sequence). The chain employs TRBV20-1 and TRBJ1-6; 7 positions agree with TRBD1. The source material was PBMCs or a T cell subset sorted from them (not recorded which). The receptor's source is a man between 18 and 35 years old who had mild COVID-19 (a few samples of this study predate the infection). Cell type and time point are not known. The CDR3 coding sequence is TGCAGTGCAGACAGGGAGGGTTCACCCCTCCACTTT. Protein sequence: CSADREGSPLHF.